This T cell receptor (beta chain) came from a study of T-cell memory formation after mild COVID-19. The CDR3 is made up of 15 amino acids. V gave up 6 bases and J gave up 0 bases, with 12 bases separating them. TCRdb re-called the 5' RACE reads with MiXCR, one entry per CDR3 protein. Of hundreds of thousands of distinct CDR3 sequences detected, around 13% appear once; the ten largest clones hold 22%. Whole-study findings and limits: For second-wave clones that peaked at day 37, SARS-CoV-2 specificity went unverified. Within pre-infection memory, some responding clones were found, suggesting cross-reactive memory joined. For contracting clones, CD4+ ones sat mainly in CM and EM, CD8+ in EMRA. Contracting clones from day 15 to 85 showed balanced CD4/CD8; later expanders favored CD4+.

As regards this clonotype: As yet, its antigen is unknown.

Sample: PBMCs or a T cell subset sorted from them (not recorded which). The chain is built from TRBV12-3 or TRBV12-4 and TRBJ2-4; D unclear. The source of this sequence is a man younger than 35 who had mild COVID-19 (a few samples of this study predate the infection). Cell type and time point are not known. CDR3 residues: CASSPDTSAKNIQYF. As DNA, the CDR3 is TGTGCCAGCAGCCCTGACACCTCAGCCAAAAACATTCAGTACTTC.